The next 17 T cell receptor beta chains were all read from a single sample in a study of blood T cell repertoires in COVID-19. Method: immunoSEQ multiplex PCR; TCRdb's copy keeps in-frame clones and lacks some. The table records 75,000 to 100,000 clones, about 80% of them present only once. Sequencing was done on a sample of peripheral blood. All receptors come from a man aged 65-85 years with acute or convalescent COVID-19.

V is TRBV19 and J is TRBJ2-2; D uncertain. Germline CDR1 reads LNHDA; CDR2 reads SQIVND (reference sequence). Trimming removed 6 bases at V and 6 bases at J, with 11 bases between. The CDR3 is made up of 13 amino acids. The CDR3 region is CASRHLQAGELFF. CDR3 DNA sequence: TGTGCCAGTAGACACCTTCAGGCCGGGGAGCTGTTTTTT.

This clone has at least ten counts. The gene calls are TRBV13 and TRBJ2-2; 9 bases match TRBD1. The CDR3 covers 16 residues. Unmatched junction bases numbered 3, after V lost 1 base and J lost 3 bases. The germline gives CDR1 PRHDT, CDR2 FYEKMQ (reference sequence). CDR3 in amino acids: CASSLARDRDTGELFF. The CDR3 DNA reads as TGTGCCAGCAGCTTAGCAAGGGACAGGGACACCGGGGAGCTGTTTTTT.

This chain links TRBV28 with TRBJ1-2; D gene unclear. This CDR3 has 13 amino acids. The V and J ends lost 8 bases and 1 base respectively, with 11 bases between them. Per the germline V gene, CDR1 is MDHEN and CDR2 is SYDVKM. Here the CDR3 DNA reads TGTGCCAGCGGTGATGGCCTTAACTATGGCTACACCTTC. It encodes CASGDGLNYGYTF.

This chain joins TRBV6-2 or TRBV6-3 and TRBJ2-5; 12 bases line up with TRBD2. V was clipped by 5 bases and J by 5 bases; unmatched bases: 12. Looked up from germline, CDR1 is MNHEY and CDR2 is SVGEGT. The CDR3 loop spans 17 amino acids. CDR3 loop: CASSPGLAGPSGETQYF. The CDR3 nucleotides read TGTGCCAGCAGTCCCGGACTAGCGGGACCATCGGGGGAGACCCAGTACTTC.

The chain uses TRBV4-1 and TRBJ2-7; D is possibly TRBD2 (6 bases). CDR3 length equals 16 residues. Looked up from germline, CDR1 is MGHRA and CDR2 is YSYEKL. V gave up 4 bases and J gave up 2 bases, with 18 bases separating them. CDR3 protein: CASSLQTGTSPYEQYF. As DNA, the CDR3 is TGCGCCAGCAGCCTCCAAACCGGGACTTCTCCCTACGAGCAGTACTTC.

The chain uses TRBV27 and TRBJ2-7; 10 bases agree with TRBD2. In germline, CDR1 is MNHEY, CDR2 SMNVEV (reference sequence). The CDR3 spans 20 residues. With 5 bases clipped from V and 1 base from J, the junction kept 20 bases outside the gene matches. CDR3 amino acids: CASSTLLRAGGPTWSYEQYF. CDR3 nucleotide sequence: TGTGCCAGCAGTACCCTCTTGAGAGCGGGAGGGCCAACGTGGTCCTACGAGCAGTACTTC.

The sample holds one count of this clone. The rearrangement links TRBV2 to TRBJ2-2; tentatively, D is TRBD2 (7 bases). The CDR3 runs to 14 residues. Germline V lookup: CDR1 SNHLY, CDR2 FYNNEI. The CDR3 here is CAVRQGRDTGELFF. The DNA of the CDR3 is TGTGCGGTTCGGCAGGGGAGGGACACCGGGGAGCTGTTTTTT.

The J gene is TRBJ2-1, the V gene TRBV5-1, with TRBD2 identical over 10 bases. This CDR3 contains 18 residues. V shed 2 bases, J shed 9 bases, and the junction held 17 bases outside the gene matches. The germline V gene has CDR1 SGHRS and CDR2 YFSETQ. The CDR3: CASSFGRASGSGVREQFF. CDR3 bases: TGCGCCAGCAGCTTCGGAAGGGCTAGCGGGAGTGGGGTCCGTGAGCAGTTCTTC.

The CDR3 nucleotides read TGTGCCATCAGTGAGGGACAGGGGGACCGGGAGCTGTTTTTT. Translating it yields CAISEGQGDRELFF. The rearrangement uses TRBV10-3 and TRBJ2-2; 10 bases align to TRBD1. Germline V gives CDR1 ENHRY, CDR2 SYGVKD. Trimming took 2 bases from V and 9 from J; bases not matched to a gene: 3. The CDR3 sequence is 14 residues long.

The J gene is TRBJ2-7, the V gene TRBV3-1 (or the pseudogene TRBV3-2), with 8 bases matching TRBD2. The CDR3 is 14 amino acids. V trimming: 2 bases; J trimming: 5 bases; junction bases outside the gene matches: 5. Germline CDR1 LGHDT, CDR2 YNNKEL (reference sequence). The CDR3 DNA sequence: TGTGCCAGCAGCCAAAAGCGGGAGCGGGACGAGCAGTACTTC. It is translated as CASSQKRERDEQYF.

The gene calls are TRBV5-4 and TRBJ2-7, with 9 nucleotides matching TRBD1. Germline V CDR1 and CDR2: SGHNT, YYREEE (reference sequence). Germline trimming cut 3 bases from V and 3 bases from J; bases unmatched to any gene: 10. The length of the CDR3 is 16 residues. The CDR3 region is CASSSPPGQGFYEQYF. In nucleotides, the CDR3 is TGTGCCAGCAGCTCCCCACCGGGACAGGGCTTCTACGAGCAGTACTTC.

This clone was seen a single time. This same CDR3 is encoded by further DNA sequences in the sample. CDR3 loop: CASNPDRGRGYTF. In DNA form, the CDR3 reads TGTGCCAGCAACCCGGACAGGGGGCGCGGCTACACCTTC. The chain is built from TRBV28 and TRBJ1-2, with 11 bases aligning to TRBD1. This CDR3 spans 13 amino acids. Looked up from germline, CDR1 is MDHEN and CDR2 is SYDVKM. The V segment lost 7 bases and the J segment 8 bases; nucleotides outside the gene matches: 6.

The chain recombines TRBV5-6 with TRBJ2-3; D gene uncertain. The V end lost 2 bases, the J end lost 2 bases, and 9 bases lay between the germline ends. The CDR3 is 14 residues long. CDR1 and CDR2 from the germline V gene are SGHDT and YYEEEE. The CDR3 bases are TGTGCCAGCAGCTTAAACAGAATCACAGATACGCAGTATTTT. As protein: CASSLNRITDTQYF.

The chain carries TRBV6-5 and TRBJ2-3, with D tentatively TRBD2 (6 bases). This CDR3 has 15 amino acids. The germline V gene has CDR1 MNHEY and CDR2 SVGAGI. V lost 8 bases to trimming and J lost 4 bases, with 19 bases between them. CDR3 loop: CASLSRGTSSDTQYF. CDR3 DNA: TGTGCCAGCCTCTCGCGCGGGACCTCCTCAGATACGCAGTATTTT.

The chain couples TRBV3-1 (or the pseudogene TRBV3-2) to TRBJ1-5; TRBD1 matches 7 bases. J gave up 5 bases and V 1 base, and 5 bases lay outside the gene matches. The CDR3 extends over 15 amino acids. Germline V gene data show CDR1 as LGHDT and CDR2 as YNNKEL (reference sequence). DNA of the CDR3: TGTGCCAGCAGCCAAGGAACAGGGGCCTATCAGCCCCAGCATTTT. Its protein is CASSQGTGAYQPQHF.

The table lists this clone with a count of one. The chain is built from TRBV3-1 (or the pseudogene TRBV3-2) and TRBJ2-3; weak D call: TRBD2 (6 bases). Trimming left V 0 bases short and J 6 bases short, with 16 bases between. CDR1 and CDR2 from the germline V gene are LGHDT and YNNKEL (reference sequence). This CDR3 is built from 16 residues. The DNA of the CDR3 is TGTGCCAGCAGCCAAGATCTCGGGGGAGGCGGGGATACGCAGTATTTT. This translates into CASSQDLGGGGDTQYF.

This clone turned up a few times. The chain couples TRBV3-1 (or the pseudogene TRBV3-2) to TRBJ2-1, with unresolved D. This CDR3 region has 12 residues. The germline CDR1 and CDR2 sequences are LGHDT and YNNKEL (reference sequence). Trimming took off 6 bases at V and 8 bases at J, with 11 bases between the two ends. For the CDR3, the DNA is TGTGCCAGCAGTCTTGTTTCCGATGAGCAGTTCTTC. This encodes CASSLVSDEQFF.